This T cell receptor beta chain was recovered during a study of blood T cell repertoires in COVID-19. Study summary: Spain, Italy and the United States supplied samples that represented acute and convalescent COVID-19. The cDNA or gDNA used as material had been derived from T cells, B-cell-depleted T cells, or PBMCs.

The CDR3 length is 14 residues. V was cut by 4 bases and J by 6 bases, with 12 bases left in between. Germline lookup yields CDR1 LGHNA and CDR2 YNFKEQ. Authors' analysis steps: How many nucleated cells were present was estimated from reference gene primer amplification. Sequencing was performed with immunoSEQ multiplex PCR; in TCRdb, only in-frame clones are kept and a portion is missing. That table supplies the V and J calls and clone size; D and trimming were determined from the DNA. The table includes tens of thousands of clones, about 83% detected once. The specimen sequenced was peripheral blood. This receptor was identified in a woman older than 75 with acute or convalescent COVID-19. V is TRBV4-2 and J is TRBJ1-4; D is unclear. CDR3 in DNA: TGTGCCAGCAGCCTCCGGAGAGAGTATGAAAAACTGTTTTTT. Its translation: CASSLRREYEKLFF.